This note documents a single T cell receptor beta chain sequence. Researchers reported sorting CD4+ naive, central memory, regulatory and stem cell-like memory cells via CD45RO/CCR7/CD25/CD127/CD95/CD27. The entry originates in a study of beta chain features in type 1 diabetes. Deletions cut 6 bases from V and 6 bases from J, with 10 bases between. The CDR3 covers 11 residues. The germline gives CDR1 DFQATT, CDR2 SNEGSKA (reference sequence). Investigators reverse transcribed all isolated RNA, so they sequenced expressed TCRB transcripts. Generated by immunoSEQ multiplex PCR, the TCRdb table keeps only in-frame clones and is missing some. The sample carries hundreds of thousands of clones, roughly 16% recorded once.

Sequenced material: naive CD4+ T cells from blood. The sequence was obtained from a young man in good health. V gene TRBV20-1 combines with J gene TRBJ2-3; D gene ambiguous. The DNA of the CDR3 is TGCAGTGCCCAACGGGCGGATACGCAGTATTTT. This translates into CSAQRADTQYF.